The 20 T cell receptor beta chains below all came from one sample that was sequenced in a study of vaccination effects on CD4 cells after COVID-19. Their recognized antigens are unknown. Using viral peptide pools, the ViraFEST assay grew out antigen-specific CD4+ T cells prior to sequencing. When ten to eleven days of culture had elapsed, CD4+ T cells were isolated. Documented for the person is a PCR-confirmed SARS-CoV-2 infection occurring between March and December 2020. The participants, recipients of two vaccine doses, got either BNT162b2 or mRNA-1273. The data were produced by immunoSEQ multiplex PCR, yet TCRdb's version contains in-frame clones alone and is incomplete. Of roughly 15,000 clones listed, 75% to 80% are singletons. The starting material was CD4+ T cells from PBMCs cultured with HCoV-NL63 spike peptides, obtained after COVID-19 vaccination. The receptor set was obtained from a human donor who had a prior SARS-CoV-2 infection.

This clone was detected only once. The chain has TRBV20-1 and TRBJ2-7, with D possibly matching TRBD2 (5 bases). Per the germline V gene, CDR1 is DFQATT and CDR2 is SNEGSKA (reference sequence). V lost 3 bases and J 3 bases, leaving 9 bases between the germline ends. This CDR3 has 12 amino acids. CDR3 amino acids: CSASESGYEQYF. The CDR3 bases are TGCAGTGCTAGTGAAAGCGGCTACGAGCAGTACTTC.

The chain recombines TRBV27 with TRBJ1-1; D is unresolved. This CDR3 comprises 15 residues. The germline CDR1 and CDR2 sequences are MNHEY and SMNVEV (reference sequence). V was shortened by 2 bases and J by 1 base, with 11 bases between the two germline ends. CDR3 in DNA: TGTGCCAGCAGTTTACGGCCGACCGAGAACACTGAAGCTTTCTTT. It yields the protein CASSLRPTENTEAFF.

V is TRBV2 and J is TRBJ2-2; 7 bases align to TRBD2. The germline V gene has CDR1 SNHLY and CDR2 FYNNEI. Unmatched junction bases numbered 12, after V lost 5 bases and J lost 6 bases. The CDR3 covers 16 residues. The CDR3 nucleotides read TGTGCCAGCAGTCAATTGGGTGGGGGGGTGTCCGGGGAGCTGTTTTTT. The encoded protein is CASSQLGGGVSGELFF.

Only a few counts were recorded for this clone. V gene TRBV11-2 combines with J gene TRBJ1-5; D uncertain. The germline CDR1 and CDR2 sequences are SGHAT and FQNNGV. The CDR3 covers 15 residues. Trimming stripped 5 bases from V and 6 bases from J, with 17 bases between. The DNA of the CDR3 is TGTGCCAGCAGCCCCTCCTCGGGTTTCGGTCAGCCCCAGCATTTT. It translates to CASSPSSGFGQPQHF.

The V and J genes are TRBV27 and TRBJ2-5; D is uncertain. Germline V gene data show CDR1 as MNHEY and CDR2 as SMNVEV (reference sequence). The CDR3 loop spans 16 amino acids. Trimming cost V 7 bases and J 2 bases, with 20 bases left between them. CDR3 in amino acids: CASTPGYGLEQETQYF. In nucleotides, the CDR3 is TGTGCCAGCACCCCGGGTTACGGCCTCGAACAAGAGACCCAGTACTTC.

CDR3 coding DNA: TGTGCCAGCAGCTTATACAGGGCCCTCACTGAAGCTTTCTTT. Translation: CASSLYRALTEAFF. The gene calls are TRBV7-8 and TRBJ1-1; tentative D call: TRBD1 (6 bases). Germline CDR1 SGHVS, CDR2 FQNEAQ. This CDR3 has 14 amino acids. Trimming stripped 2 bases from V and 4 bases from J, with 11 bases between.

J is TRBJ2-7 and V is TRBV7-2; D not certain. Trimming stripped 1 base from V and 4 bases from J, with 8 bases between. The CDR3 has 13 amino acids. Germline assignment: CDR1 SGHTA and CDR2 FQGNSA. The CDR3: CASSLVGRYEQYF. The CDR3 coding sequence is TGTGCCAGCAGCTTAGTAGGGCGGTACGAGCAGTACTTC.

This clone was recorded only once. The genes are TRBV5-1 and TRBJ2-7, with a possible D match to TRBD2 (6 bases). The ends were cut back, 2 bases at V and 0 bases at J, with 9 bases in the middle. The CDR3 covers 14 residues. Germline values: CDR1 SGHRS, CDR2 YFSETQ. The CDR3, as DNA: TGCGCCAGCAGCTTAGAGCGGGCCTCCTACGAGCAGTACTTC. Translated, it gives CASSLERASYEQYF.

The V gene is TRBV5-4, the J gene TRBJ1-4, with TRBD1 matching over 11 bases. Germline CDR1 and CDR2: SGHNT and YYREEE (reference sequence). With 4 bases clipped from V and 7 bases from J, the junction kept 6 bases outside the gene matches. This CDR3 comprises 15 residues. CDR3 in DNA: TGTGCCAGCAGCGCCACCGGGACAGGGGGTGAAAAACTGTTTTTT. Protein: CASSATGTGGEKLFF.

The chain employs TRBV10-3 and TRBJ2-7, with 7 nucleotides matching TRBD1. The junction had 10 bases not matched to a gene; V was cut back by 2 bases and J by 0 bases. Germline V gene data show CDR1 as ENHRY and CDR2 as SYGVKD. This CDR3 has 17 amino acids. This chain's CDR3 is CAISEGARDSSSYEQYF. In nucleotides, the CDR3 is TGTGCCATCAGTGAGGGTGCCCGGGACAGTAGCTCCTACGAGCAGTACTTC.

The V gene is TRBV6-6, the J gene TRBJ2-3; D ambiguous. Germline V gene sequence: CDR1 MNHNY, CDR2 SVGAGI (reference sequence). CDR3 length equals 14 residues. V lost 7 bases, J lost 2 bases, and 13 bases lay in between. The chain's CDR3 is CASIARRNTDTQYF. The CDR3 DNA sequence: TGTGCCAGCATTGCTCGGCGGAACACAGATACGCAGTATTTT.

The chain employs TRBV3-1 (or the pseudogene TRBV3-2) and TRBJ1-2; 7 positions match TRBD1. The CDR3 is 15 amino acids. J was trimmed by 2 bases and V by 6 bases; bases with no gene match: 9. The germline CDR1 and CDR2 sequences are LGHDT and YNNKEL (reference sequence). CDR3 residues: CASSPGGQLNYGYTF. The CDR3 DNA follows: TGTGCCAGCAGTCCTGGGGGACAGTTAAACTATGGCTACACCTTC.

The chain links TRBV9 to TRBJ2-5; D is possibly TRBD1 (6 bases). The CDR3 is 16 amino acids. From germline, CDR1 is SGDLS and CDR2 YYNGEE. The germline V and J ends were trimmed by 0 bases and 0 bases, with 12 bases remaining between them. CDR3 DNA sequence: TGTGCCAGCAGCGTAGGTGGGGGCCTGTACCAAGAGACCCAGTACTTC. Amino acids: CASSVGGGLYQETQYF.

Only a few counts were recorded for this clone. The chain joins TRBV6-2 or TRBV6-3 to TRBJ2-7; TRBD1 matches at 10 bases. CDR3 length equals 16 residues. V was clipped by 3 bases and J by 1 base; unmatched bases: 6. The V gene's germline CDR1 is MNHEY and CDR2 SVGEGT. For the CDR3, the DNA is TGTGCCAGCAGTTATTTGGGACAGGGGCTTTCCTACGAGCAGTACTTC. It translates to CASSYLGQGLSYEQYF.

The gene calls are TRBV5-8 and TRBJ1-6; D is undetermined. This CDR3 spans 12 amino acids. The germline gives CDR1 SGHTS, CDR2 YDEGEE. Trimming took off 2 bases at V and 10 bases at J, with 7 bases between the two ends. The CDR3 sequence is CASSLRGSPLHF. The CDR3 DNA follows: TGTGCCAGCAGCTTACGAGGATCACCCCTCCACTTT.

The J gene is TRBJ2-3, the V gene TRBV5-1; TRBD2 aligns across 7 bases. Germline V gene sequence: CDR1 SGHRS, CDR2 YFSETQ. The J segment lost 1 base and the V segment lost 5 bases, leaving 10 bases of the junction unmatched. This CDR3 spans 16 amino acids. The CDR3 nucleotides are TGCGCCAGCAGTTATAATCCTAGCGGACGCACAGATACGCAGTATTTT. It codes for CASSYNPSGRTDTQYF.

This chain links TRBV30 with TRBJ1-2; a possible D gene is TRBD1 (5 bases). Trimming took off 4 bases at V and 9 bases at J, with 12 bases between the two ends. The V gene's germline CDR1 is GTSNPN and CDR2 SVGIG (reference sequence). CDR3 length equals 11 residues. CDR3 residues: CAWTWGGSYTF. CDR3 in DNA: TGTGCCTGGACCTGGGGGGGGAGCTACACCTTC.

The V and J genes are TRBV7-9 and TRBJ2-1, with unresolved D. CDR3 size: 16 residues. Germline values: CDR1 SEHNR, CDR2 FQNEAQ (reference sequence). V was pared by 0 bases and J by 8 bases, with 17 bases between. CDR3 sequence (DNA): TGTGCCAGCAGCTTAGCCCACCTGATCGCGAAGGATGAGCAGTTCTTC. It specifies CASSLAHLIAKDEQFF.

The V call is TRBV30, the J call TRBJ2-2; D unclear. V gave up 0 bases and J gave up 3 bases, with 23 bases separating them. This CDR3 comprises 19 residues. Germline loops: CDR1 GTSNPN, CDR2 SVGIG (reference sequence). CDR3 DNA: TGTGCCTGGAGTGTACAATTTCGCCTCGCCTCAGTTCACACCGGGGAGCTGTTTTTT. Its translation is CAWSVQFRLASVHTGELFF.

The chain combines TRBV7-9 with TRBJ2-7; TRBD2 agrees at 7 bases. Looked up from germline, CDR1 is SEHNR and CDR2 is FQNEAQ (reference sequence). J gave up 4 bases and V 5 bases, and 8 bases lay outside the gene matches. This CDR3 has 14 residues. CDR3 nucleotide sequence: TGTGCCAGCAGCCCCGGTGGGGGGGATTACGAGCAGTACTTC. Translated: CASSPGGGDYEQYF.